This is a list of T cell receptor beta chains from one sample in a study of cytomegalovirus exposure and HLA in healthy donors. Here immunoSEQ multiplex PCR was the method, and the copy in TCRdb shows in-frame clones only, minus some. The repertoire holds 60,000 to 75,000 clones, with over 90% as singletons. The sequenced material came from PBMCs. The receptors stem from a young woman in good health and CMV-seropositive. Each CDR3 is given with its conserved first and last residue. Fields, in order: J gene, clone size, D gene, V gene, CDR3 protein, CDR3 DNA. D genes are given only for firm matches. Only some rows state a clone size, as once, few, many or a class for expanded clones.

J gene: TRBJ1-1; clone size: .; D gene: TRBD1; V gene: TRBV25-1; CDR3 protein: CASSLQGKYEAFF; CDR3 DNA: TGTGCCAGCAGCTTACAGGGGAAATATGAAGCTTTCTTT
J gene: TRBJ1-2; clone size: once; D gene: TRBD1; V gene: TRBV10-3; CDR3 protein: CAISEGTGGTNYGYTF; CDR3 DNA: TGTGCCATCAGTGAGGGAACAGGGGGCACGAACTATGGCTACACCTTC
J gene: TRBJ1-2; clone size: .; D gene: .; V gene: TRBV18; CDR3 protein: CASSPSEQGGYTF; CDR3 DNA: TGTGCCAGCTCACCTAGCGAACAAGGAGGCTACACCTTC
J gene: TRBJ1-1; clone size: .; D gene: .; V gene: TRBV7-9; CDR3 protein: CASSAEGLRAFF; CDR3 DNA: TGTGCCAGCAGCGCGGAGGGCCTGAGAGCTTTCTTT
J gene: TRBJ2-7; clone size: once; D gene: TRBD2; V gene: TRBV27; CDR3 protein: CASSPRTSGFYEQYF; CDR3 DNA: TGTGCCAGCAGTCCCCGGACTAGCGGATTCTACGAGCAGTACTTC
J gene: TRBJ1-5; clone size: .; D gene: TRBD1; V gene: TRBV19; CDR3 protein: CASSMGQGNQPQHF; CDR3 DNA: TGTGCCAGTAGCATGGGACAGGGGAATCAGCCCCAGCATTTT
J gene: TRBJ2-1; clone size: .; D gene: .; V gene: TRBV19; CDR3 protein: CASTGLYNEQFF; CDR3 DNA: TGTGCCAGTACAGGGCTATACAATGAGCAGTTCTTC
J gene: TRBJ1-1; clone size: .; D gene: TRBD1; V gene: TRBV12-5; CDR3 protein: CASATGTGNTEAFF; CDR3 DNA: TGTGCTAGTGCAACTGGGACAGGAAACACTGAAGCTTTCTTT
J gene: TRBJ2-2; clone size: .; D gene: .; V gene: TRBV10-1; CDR3 protein: CASSESSALPGELFF; CDR3 DNA: TGCGCCAGCAGTGAGTCTTCTGCACTCCCCGGGGAGCTGTTTTTT
J gene: TRBJ2-3; clone size: .; D gene: .; V gene: TRBV5-6; CDR3 protein: CASSSLAVPTEADTQYF; CDR3 DNA: TGTGCCAGCAGCTCGTTAGCGGTCCCCACTGAAGCAGATACGCAGTATTTT
J gene: TRBJ2-7; clone size: .; D gene: TRBD1; V gene: TRBV16; CDR3 protein: CASSLHPGQGLYEQYF; CDR3 DNA: TGTGCCAGCAGCCTCCATCCGGGACAGGGCCTCTACGAGCAGTACTTC
J gene: TRBJ2-7; clone size: .; D gene: TRBD1; V gene: TRBV30; CDR3 protein: CAWGQGQLFYEQYF; CDR3 DNA: TGTGCCTGGGGACAGGGCCAATTGTTCTACGAGCAGTACTTC
J gene: TRBJ1-6; clone size: .; D gene: TRBD1; V gene: TRBV2; CDR3 protein: CASRWGTGGGSPLHF; CDR3 DNA: TGTGCCAGCAGGTGGGGGACAGGGGGCGGTTCACCCCTCCACTTT